This T cell receptor beta chain was sequenced in a study of cytomegalovirus exposure and HLA in healthy donors. Study-wide findings and caveats: Specificity for CMV antigens was confirmed in vitro for three of the CMV-associated chains.

This clone was found once. Its antigen is still unknown. Germline CDR1 and CDR2: SNHLY and FYNNEI. The CDR3 length is 15 residues. V lost 2 bases and J 0 bases, leaving 10 bases between the germline ends. Sequencing used immunoSEQ multiplex PCR; TCRdb keeps in-frame clones, though not all of them. The table records about 130,000 clones, 75% to 90% of them present only once. Sequences were obtained from PBMCs. This chain connects TRBV2 to TRBJ1-1; D is perhaps TRBD1 (6 bases). The clonotype originates from a woman between 18 and 30 years old in good health and CMV-seropositive. CDR3 region: CASSETRGVNTEAFF. The CDR3 nucleotides are TGTGCCAGCAGTGAAACCAGGGGTGTGAACACTGAAGCTTTCTTT.